Below are 12 T cell receptor beta chains sequenced from a single sample in a study of blood T cell repertoires in COVID-19. Clones were sequenced by immunoSEQ multiplex PCR, and TCRdb holds only the in-frame ones, with some missing. The table includes tens of thousands of clones, roughly 90% detected once. Sequencing input: peripheral blood. The origin of the receptors is a man aged 70-80 years with acute or convalescent COVID-19.

This clone was counted once. The genes are TRBV7-2 and TRBJ2-7; tentatively, D is TRBD1 (6 bases). The CDR3 spans 14 residues. Germline CDR1 and CDR2: SGHTA and FQGNSA. Trimming stripped 2 bases from V and 3 bases from J, with 11 bases between. CDR3 sequence: CASSLITGSYEQYF. Here the CDR3 DNA reads TGTGCCAGCAGCTTAATAACAGGGAGCTACGAGCAGTACTTC.

This clone occurred once. The rearrangement uses TRBV5-1 and TRBJ2-5, with 15 bases lining up with TRBD2. Per germline, CDR1 SGHRS and CDR2 YFSETQ. V dropped 4 bases and J dropped 5; count of bases not matched to a gene: 3. The CDR3 contains 15 residues. The CDR3 DNA follows: TGCGCCAGCAGCACCGGACTAGCGGGGGGGGAGACCCAGTACTTC. Translation: CASSTGLAGGETQYF.

This clone has just one count. This chain joins TRBV5-1 and TRBJ2-2; tentative D call: TRBD1 (5 bases). CDR3 length: 16 amino acids. The V and J ends lost 0 bases and 1 base respectively, with 10 bases between them. Germline CDR1 reads SGHRS; CDR2 reads YFSETQ. The CDR3 sequence is CASSLGHTGNTGELFF. CDR3 nucleotides: TGCGCCAGCAGCTTGGGCCATACAGGGAACACCGGGGAGCTGTTTTTT.

J is TRBJ1-2 and V is TRBV2; unclear D gene. CDR3 size: 13 residues. From germline, CDR1 is SNHLY and CDR2 FYNNEI. Trimming stripped 3 bases from V and 8 bases from J, with 13 bases between. The CDR3: CASSDQRRVGYTF. The CDR3 nucleotides are TGTGCCAGCAGTGATCAAAGACGGGTGGGCTACACCTTC.

In this sample, this clone turned up once. The CDR3 spells CASSFSQGAYEQYF. The CDR3 DNA reads TGTGCCAGCAGCTTTAGCCAGGGGGCTTACGAGCAGTACTTC. The chain joins TRBV5-5 to TRBJ2-7; 8 bases map to TRBD1. Per the germline V gene, CDR1 is SGHKS and CDR2 is YYEKEE (reference sequence). The CDR3 extends over 14 amino acids. Trimming at V came to 2 bases and at J to 4 bases, leaving 5 bases not matched to a gene.

The V and J genes are TRBV5-1 and TRBJ2-3; 10 nucleotides agree with TRBD2. Unmatched junction bases numbered 6, after V lost 4 bases and J lost 1 base. The CDR3 contains 16 residues. Per the germline V gene, CDR1 is SGHRS and CDR2 is YFSETQ. The CDR3 region is CASSNSLAGRTDTQYF. CDR3 in DNA: TGCGCCAGCAGCAACTCACTAGCGGGGCGCACAGATACGCAGTATTTT.

The gene calls are TRBV4-2 and TRBJ2-3; 14 bases match TRBD2. Germline CDR1 reads LGHNA; CDR2 reads YNFKEQ. The CDR3 has 16 amino acids. Trimming cost V 1 base and J 3 bases; bases outside gene matches: 0. The CDR3 region has the DNA TGTGCCAGCAGCCAAGGACTAGCGGGGGGGACAGATACGCAGTATTTT. Its protein is CASSQGLAGGTDTQYF.

In its sample, this clone was seen once. The V gene is TRBV18, the J gene TRBJ1-1; 7 nucleotides match TRBD1. Germline V gene data show CDR1 as KGHSH and CDR2 as LQKENI. J was trimmed by 1 base and V by 2 bases; bases with no gene match: 1. This CDR3 contains 14 residues. CDR3 in DNA: TGTGCCAGCTCACCAGACAGGGCGAACACTGAAGCTTTCTTT. As protein: CASSPDRANTEAFF.

The V and J genes are TRBV6-5 and TRBJ1-1; weak D call: TRBD1 (6 bases). Germline V CDR1 and CDR2: MNHEY, SVGAGI. This CDR3 is built from 15 residues. V lost 2 bases and J 1 base, leaving 11 bases between the germline ends. CDR3 in DNA: TGTGCCAGCAGTTACCGACAGGCGAAGAACACTGAAGCTTTCTTT. This codes for CASSYRQAKNTEAFF.

The rearrangement joins TRBV6-5 to TRBJ2-1; 9 bases are a match to TRBD2. Germline V gives CDR1 MNHEY, CDR2 SVGAGI. V was pared by 6 bases and J by 8 bases, with 11 bases of the junction left unmatched. CDR3 length: 15 residues. CDR3 region: CASRVAGAAGDEQFF. CDR3 nucleotide sequence: TGTGCCAGCAGAGTAGCGGGGGCGGCCGGCGATGAGCAGTTCTTC.

The chain uses TRBV27 and TRBJ1-5, with D uncertain. The CDR3 runs 14 residues. The V end was cut by 7 bases, the J end by 2 bases, with 12 bases between. Germline-derived CDR1 and CDR2 are MNHEY and SMNVEV (reference sequence). CDR3 DNA: TGTGCCAGCAAGGTCCAAGGAGGCAATCAGCCCCAGCATTTT. Translated: CASKVQGGNQPQHF.

V and J are TRBV9 and TRBJ2-4; maybe TRBD2 (5 bases). V was pared by 0 bases and J by 1 base, with 8 bases between. The germline CDR1 and CDR2 sequences are SGDLS and YYNGEE. CDR3 length equals 15 residues. This CDR3 reads CASSVGRGAKNIQYF. The CDR3 region has the DNA TGTGCCAGCAGCGTAGGACGGGGTGCCAAAAACATTCAGTACTTC.